Listed below are T cell receptor beta chains from one sample, sequenced in a study of T cell responses to AZD1222 COVID-19 vaccine. Generated by immunoSEQ multiplex PCR, the TCRdb table keeps only in-frame clones and is missing some. This sample has around 96,000 clones, with roughly 84% found just once. The sample consisted of peripheral blood, taken 28 days after the second AZD1222 dose. These receptors all stem from an adult who received the AZD1222 COVID-19 vaccine. CDR3s include the opening cysteine and the closing phenylalanine or tryptophan. Fields, in order: V gene, J gene, D gene, clone size, CDR3 protein, CDR3 DNA. A D gene is named only where the DNA matches it firmly. Clone sizes are given selectively: once, few, many, or a class where the clone is expanded.

>TRBV9|TRBJ2-3|NA|NA
CASSAYLTDTQYF
TGTGCCAGCAGCGCCTACCTCACAGATACGCAGTATTTT
>TRBV5-1|TRBJ2-7|TRBD1|NA
CASSLGWTGGDEQYF
TGCGCCAGCAGCTTGGGGTGGACAGGGGGCGACGAGCAGTACTTC
>TRBV10-1|TRBJ1-3|NA|NA
CASSEEMTAGNTIYF
TGCGCCAGCAGTGAGGAAATGACGGCTGGAAACACCATATATTTT
>TRBV7-9|TRBJ2-1|NA|NA
CASSSPLSRGPTMEQFF
TGTGCCAGCAGCTCCCCCCTCAGCAGGGGCCCTACAATGGAGCAGTTCTTC
>TRBV5-1|TRBJ1-1|NA|NA
CASSQATGYTEAFF
TGCGCCAGCAGCCAGGCCACAGGGTACACTGAAGCTTTCTTT
>TRBV7-8|TRBJ2-2|TRBD2|NA
CASSLPGGGTGELFF
TGTGCCAGCAGTTTACCGGGAGGGGGGACCGGGGAGCTGTTTTTT
>TRBV19|TRBJ2-3|TRBD1|NA
CASSLGTGQNTQYF
TGTGCCAGTAGTCTCGGGACAGGGCAAAATACGCAGTATTTT
>TRBV9|TRBJ1-6|NA|NA
CASGEGNSPLHF
TGTGCCTCCGGGGAAGGGAATTCACCCCTCCACTTT
>TRBV30|TRBJ2-7|NA|NA
CAWSDQGTGTYEQYF
TGTGCCTGGAGTGATCAGGGCACAGGGACCTACGAGCAGTACTTC
>TRBV9|TRBJ2-5|NA|few
CASSVGGTNQETQYF
TGTGCCAGCAGCGTCGGCGGGACAAACCAAGAGACCCAGTACTTC
>TRBV5-1|TRBJ1-6|TRBD1|NA
CASSWGDRVNSPLHF
TGCGCCAGCAGCTGGGGTGACAGGGTAAATTCACCCCTCCACTTT